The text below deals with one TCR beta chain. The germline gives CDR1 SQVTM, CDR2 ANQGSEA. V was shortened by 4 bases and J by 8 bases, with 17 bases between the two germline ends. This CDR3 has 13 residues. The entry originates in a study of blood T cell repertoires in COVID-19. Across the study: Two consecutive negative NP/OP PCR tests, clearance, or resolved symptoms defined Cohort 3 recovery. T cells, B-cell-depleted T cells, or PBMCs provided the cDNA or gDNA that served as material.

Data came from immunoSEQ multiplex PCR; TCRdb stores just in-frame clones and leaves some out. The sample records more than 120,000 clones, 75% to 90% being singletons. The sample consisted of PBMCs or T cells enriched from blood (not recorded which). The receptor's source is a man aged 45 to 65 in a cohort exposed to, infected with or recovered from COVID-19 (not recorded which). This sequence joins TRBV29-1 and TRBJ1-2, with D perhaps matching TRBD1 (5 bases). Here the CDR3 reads CSVGAQGAGGYTF. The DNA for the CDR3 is TGCAGCGTTGGGGCCCAAGGGGCAGGAGGCTACACCTTC.